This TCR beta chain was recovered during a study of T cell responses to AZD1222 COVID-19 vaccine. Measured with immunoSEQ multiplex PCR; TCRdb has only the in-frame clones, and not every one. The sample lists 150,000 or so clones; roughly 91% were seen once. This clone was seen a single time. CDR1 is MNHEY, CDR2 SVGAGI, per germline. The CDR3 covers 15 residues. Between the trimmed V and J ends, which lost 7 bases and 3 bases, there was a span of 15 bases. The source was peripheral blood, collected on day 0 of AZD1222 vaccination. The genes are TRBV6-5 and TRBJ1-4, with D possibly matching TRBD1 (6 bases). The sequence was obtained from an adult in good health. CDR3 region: CASNRFRGANEKLFF. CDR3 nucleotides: TGTGCCAGCAATCGATTCAGGGGAGCTAATGAAAAACTGTTTTTT.